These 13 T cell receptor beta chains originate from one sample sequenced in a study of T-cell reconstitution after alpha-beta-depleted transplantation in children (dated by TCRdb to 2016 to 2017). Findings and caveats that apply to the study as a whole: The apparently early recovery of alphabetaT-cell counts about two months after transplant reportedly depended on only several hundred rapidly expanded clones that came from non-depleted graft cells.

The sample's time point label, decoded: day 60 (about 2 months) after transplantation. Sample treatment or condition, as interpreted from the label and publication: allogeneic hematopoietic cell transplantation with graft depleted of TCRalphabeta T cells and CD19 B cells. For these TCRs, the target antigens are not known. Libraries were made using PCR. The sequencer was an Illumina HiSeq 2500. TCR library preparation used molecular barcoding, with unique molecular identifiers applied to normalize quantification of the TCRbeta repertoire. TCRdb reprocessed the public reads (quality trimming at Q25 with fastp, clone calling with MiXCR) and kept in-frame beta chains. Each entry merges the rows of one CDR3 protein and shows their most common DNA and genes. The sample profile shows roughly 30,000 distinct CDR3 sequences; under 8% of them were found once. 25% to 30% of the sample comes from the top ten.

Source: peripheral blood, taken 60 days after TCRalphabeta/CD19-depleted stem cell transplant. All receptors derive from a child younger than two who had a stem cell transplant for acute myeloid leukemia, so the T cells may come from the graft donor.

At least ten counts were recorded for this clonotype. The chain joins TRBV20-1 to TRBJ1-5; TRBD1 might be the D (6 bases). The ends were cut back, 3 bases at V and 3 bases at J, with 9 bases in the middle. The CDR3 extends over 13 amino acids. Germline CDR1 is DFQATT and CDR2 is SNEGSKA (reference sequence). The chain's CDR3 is CSASAGANQPQHF. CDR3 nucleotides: TGCAGTGCTAGTGCAGGGGCCAATCAGCCCCAGCATTTT.

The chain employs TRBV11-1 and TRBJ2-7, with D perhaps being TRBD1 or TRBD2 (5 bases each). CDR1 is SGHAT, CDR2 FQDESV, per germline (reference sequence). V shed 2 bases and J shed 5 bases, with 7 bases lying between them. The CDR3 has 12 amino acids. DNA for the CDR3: TGTGCCAGCAGCTTATGGGGGAACGAGCAGTACTTC. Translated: CASSLWGNEQYF.

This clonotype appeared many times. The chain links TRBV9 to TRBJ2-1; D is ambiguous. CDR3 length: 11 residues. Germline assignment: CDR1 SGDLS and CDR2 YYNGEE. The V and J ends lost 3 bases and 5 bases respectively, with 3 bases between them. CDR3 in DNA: TGTGCCAGCAGCGCCAACAATGAGCAGTTCTTC. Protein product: CASSANNEQFF.

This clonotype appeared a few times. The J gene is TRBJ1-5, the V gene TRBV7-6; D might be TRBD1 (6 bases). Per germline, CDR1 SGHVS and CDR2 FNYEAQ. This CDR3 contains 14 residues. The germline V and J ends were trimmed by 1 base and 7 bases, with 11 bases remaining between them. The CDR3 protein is CASSLEWTEQPQHF. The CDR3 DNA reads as TGTGCCAGCAGCTTAGAATGGACAGAGCAGCCCCAGCATTTT.

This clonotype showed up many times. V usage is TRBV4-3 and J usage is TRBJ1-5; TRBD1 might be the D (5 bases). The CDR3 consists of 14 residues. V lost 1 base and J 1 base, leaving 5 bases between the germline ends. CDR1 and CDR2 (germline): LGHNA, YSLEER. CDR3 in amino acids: CASSQGGSNQPQHF. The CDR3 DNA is TGCGCCAGCAGCCAAGGGGGGAGCAATCAGCCCCAGCATTTT.

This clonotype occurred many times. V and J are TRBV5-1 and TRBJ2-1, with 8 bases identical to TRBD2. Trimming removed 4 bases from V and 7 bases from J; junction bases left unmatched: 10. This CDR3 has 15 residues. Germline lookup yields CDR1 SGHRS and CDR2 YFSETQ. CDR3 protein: CASSRVPGLGNEQFF. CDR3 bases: TGCGCCAGCAGCCGAGTCCCGGGACTAGGGAATGAGCAGTTCTTC. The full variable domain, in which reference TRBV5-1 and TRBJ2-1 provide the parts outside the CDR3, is KAGVTQTPRYLIKTRGQQVTLSCSPISGHRSVSWYQQTPGQGLQFLFEYFSETQRNKGNFPGRFSGRQFSNSRSEMNVSTLELGDSALYLCASSRVPGLGNEQFFGPGTRLTVL.

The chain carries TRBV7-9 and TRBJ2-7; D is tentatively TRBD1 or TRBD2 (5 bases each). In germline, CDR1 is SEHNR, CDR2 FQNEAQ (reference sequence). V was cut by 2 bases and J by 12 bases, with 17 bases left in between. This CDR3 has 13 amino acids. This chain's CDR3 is CASSLTLRDPRYF. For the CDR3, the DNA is TGTGCCAGCAGCTTAACCCTCCGGGACCCCCGGTACTTC.

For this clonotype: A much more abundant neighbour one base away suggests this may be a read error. DNA of the CDR3: TGTGCCAGCAGCCAAGGTTGGCAGGGCGGGTTGGACGAGCAGTACTTC. It yields the protein CASSQGWQGGLDEQYF. The V call is TRBV4-2, the J call TRBJ2-7, with D perhaps matching TRBD1 or TRBD2 (5 bases each). CDR1 is LGHNA, CDR2 YNFKEQ, per germline. Trimming left V 1 base short and J 5 bases short, with 18 bases between. The CDR3 extends over 16 amino acids.

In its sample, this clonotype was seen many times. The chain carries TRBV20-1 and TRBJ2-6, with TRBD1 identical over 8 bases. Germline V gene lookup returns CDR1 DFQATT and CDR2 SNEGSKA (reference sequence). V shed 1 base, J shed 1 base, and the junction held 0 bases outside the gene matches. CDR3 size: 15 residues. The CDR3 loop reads CSARGQGSGANVLTF. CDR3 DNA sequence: TGCAGTGCTAGAGGACAGGGGTCTGGGGCCAACGTCCTGACTTTC.

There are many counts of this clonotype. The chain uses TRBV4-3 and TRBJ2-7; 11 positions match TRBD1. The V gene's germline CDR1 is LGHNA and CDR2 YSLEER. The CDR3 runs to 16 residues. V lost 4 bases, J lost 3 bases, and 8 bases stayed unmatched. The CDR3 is CASSPLTGTGGYEQYF. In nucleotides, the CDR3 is TGCGCCAGCAGCCCCCTTACCGGGACAGGGGGCTACGAGCAGTACTTC.

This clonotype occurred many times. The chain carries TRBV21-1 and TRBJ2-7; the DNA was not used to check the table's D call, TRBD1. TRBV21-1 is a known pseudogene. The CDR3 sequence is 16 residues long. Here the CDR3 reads CASSNLKGQGYYEQYF. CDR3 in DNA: TGTGCCAGCAGCAACCTCAAGGGACAGGGGTACTACGAGCAGTACTTC.

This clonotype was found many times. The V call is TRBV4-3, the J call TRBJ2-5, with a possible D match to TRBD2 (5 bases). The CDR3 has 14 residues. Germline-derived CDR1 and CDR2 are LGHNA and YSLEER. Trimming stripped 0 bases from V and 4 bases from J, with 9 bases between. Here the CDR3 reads CASSQDRDRETQYF. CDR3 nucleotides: TGCGCCAGCAGCCAAGATCGGGATCGAGAGACCCAGTACTTC.

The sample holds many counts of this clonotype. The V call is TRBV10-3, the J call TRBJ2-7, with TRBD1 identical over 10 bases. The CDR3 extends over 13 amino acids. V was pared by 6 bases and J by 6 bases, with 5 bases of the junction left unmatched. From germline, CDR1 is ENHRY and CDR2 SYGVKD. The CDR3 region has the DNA TGTGCCATCAGGGGGACAGGGGTAGGCGAGCAGTACTTC. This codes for CAIRGTGVGEQYF.